This TCR beta chain was observed in a study of T cells in Graves' hyperthyroidism and ophthalmopathy. Template material for amplifying TCR beta CDR3 regions consisted of RNA transcripts. Using the HTBI primer set, a first-round RT-PCR was run on the TCR CDR3. TCRdb redid the calling of the multiplex PCR reads with MiXCR, one entry per CDR3 protein. This table holds approximately 520,000 distinct CDR3 sequences, 20% found once. Patients were excluded for uncontrolled infection, other autoimmune disease, pregnancy or lactation. PBMCs were collected from a roughly 10 ml volume of fresh peripheral blood. This sequence was found in a man younger than 35 with Graves' hyperthyroidism. Sequencing used blood.

CDR3 sequence reads: CASSDSPKETQYF. The CDR3 coding sequence is TGTGCCAGCAGCGACAGCCCGAAAGAGACCCAGTACTTC. The J gene is TRBJ2-5, the V gene TRBV12-3 or TRBV12-4; tentative D call: TRBD1 (5 bases). The CDR3 length is 13 residues. The V and J ends lost 6 bases and 3 bases respectively, with 11 bases between them.